The T cell receptor (beta chain) under discussion was sequenced for a study of blood T cell repertoires in COVID-19. The overall study: Samples of COVID-19 (acute and convalescent) were obtained from the United States, Italy and Spain. PBMCs, B-cell-depleted T cells, or T cells were the source of the cDNA or gDNA that made up the material.

Per the authors' pipeline: It was from reference gene primer amplification that nucleated cell counts were estimated. Sequencing used immunoSEQ multiplex PCR; TCRdb keeps in-frame clones, though not all of them. V and J calls and clone size follow that table, whereas D and trimming were derived from the DNA. The sample shows about 240,000 clones, 82% of them seen only once. This TCR was sampled from a woman in her 70s with acute or convalescent COVID-19. Sequencing was done on a sample of peripheral blood.

The CDR3 DNA sequence: TGCAGTGCTAGTATGGGGACAGGGGGCGGACTTTTCTATGGCTACACCTTC. Its protein is CSASMGTGGGLFYGYTF. The chain is built from TRBV20-1 and TRBJ1-2; TRBD1 agrees at 12 bases. CDR1 and CDR2 (germline): DFQATT, SNEGSKA (reference sequence). After removal of 3 bases from V and 4 bases from J, the junction contained 12 bases not matched to a gene. This CDR3 is built from 17 residues.